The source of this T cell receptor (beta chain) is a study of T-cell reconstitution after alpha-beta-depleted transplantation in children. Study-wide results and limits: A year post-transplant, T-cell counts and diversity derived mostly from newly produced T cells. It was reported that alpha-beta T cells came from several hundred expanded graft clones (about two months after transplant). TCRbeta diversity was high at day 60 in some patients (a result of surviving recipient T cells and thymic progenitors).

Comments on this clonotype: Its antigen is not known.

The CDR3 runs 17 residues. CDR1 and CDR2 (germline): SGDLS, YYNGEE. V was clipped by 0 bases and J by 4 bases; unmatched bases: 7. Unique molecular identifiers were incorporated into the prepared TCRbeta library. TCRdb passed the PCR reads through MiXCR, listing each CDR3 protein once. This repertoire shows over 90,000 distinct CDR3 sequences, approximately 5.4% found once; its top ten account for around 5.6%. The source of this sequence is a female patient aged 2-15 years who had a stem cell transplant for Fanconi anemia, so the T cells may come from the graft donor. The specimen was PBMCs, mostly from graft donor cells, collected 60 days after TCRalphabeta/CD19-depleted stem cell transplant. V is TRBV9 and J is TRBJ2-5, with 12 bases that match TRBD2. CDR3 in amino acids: CASSVDVGGLAGETQYF. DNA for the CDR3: TGTGCCAGCAGCGTAGACGTCGGGGGACTAGCGGGAGAGACCCAGTACTTC. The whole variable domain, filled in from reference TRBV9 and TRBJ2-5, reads DSGVTQTPKHLITATGQRVTLRCSPRSGDLSVYWYQQSLDQGLQFLIQYYNGEERAKGNILERFSAQQFPDLHSELNLSSLELGDSALYFCASSVDVGGLAGETQYFGPGTRLLVL.